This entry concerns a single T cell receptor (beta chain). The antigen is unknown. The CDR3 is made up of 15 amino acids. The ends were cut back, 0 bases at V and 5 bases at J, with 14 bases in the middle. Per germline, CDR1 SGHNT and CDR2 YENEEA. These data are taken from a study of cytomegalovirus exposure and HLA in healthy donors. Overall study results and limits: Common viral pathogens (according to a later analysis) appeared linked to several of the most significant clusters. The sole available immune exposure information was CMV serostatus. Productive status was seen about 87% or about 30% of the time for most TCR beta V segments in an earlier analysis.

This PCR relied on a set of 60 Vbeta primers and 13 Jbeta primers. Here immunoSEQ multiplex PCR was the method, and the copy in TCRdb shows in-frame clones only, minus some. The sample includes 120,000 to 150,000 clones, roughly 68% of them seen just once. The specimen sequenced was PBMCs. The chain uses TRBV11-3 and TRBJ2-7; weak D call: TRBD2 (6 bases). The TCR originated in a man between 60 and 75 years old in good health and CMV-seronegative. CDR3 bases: TGTGCCAGCAGCTTAGATGGGGGGACGGCGGACGAGCAGTACTTC. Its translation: CASSLDGGTADEQYF.